This T cell receptor beta chain was identified during a study of beta chain features in type 1 diabetes. Study-wide results and caveats: TCRB repertoires of naive, central memory and Treg cells appeared more similar among patients than among healthy donors. A moderate, significant TCRB CDR3 shortening appeared in type 1 diabetes across four CD4+ subsets.

This clone showed up just a few times. Its antigen is undetermined. Sequenced material consisted of expressed TCRB transcripts (all of the isolated RNA was reverse transcribed). Only in-frame clones appear in the TCRdb table, and some are missing; sequencing was by immunoSEQ multiplex PCR. Counted here are about 160,000 clones, roughly 8% occurring once; the ten biggest clones make up around 0.5%. The sequenced sample was central memory CD4+ T cells from blood. The source of this sequence is a woman between 18 and 30 years old with type 1 diabetes.

CDR3 sequence (DNA): TGTGCCAGCAGCTTAATGAGAGACAGCGCCGTTGGCTACACCTTC. This codes for CASSLMRDSAVGYTF. The J gene is TRBJ1-2, the V gene TRBV11-3; TRBD1 is a possible D gene (5 bases). In germline, CDR1 is SGHNT, CDR2 YENEEA. This CDR3 region has 15 residues. V lost 2 bases, J lost 7 bases, and 17 bases lay in between. Full variable domain (missing parts from reference TRBV11-3 and TRBJ1-2): EAGVVQSPRYKIIEKKQPVAFWCNPISGHNTLYWYLQNLGQGPELLIRYENEEAVDDSQLPKDRFSAERLKGVDSTLKIQPAELGDSAVYLCASSLMRDSAVGYTFGSGTRLTVV.